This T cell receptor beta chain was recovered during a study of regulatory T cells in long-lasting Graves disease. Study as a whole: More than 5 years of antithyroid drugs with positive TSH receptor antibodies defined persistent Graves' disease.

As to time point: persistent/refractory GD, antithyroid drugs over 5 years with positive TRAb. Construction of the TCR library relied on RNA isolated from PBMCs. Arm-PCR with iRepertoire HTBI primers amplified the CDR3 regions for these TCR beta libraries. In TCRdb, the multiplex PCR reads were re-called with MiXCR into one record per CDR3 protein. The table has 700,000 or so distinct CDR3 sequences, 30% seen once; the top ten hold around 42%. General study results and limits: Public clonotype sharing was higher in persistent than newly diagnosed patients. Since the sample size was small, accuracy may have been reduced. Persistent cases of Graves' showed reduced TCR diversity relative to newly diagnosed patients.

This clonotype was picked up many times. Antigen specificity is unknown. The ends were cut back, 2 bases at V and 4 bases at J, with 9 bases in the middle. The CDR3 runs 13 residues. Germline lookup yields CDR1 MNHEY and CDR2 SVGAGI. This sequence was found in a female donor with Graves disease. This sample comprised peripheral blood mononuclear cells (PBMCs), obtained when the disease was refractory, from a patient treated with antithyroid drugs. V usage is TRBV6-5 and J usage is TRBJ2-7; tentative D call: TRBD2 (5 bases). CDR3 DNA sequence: TGTGCCAGCAGTTACGGACTTCAGTACGAGCAGTACTTC. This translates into CASSYGLQYEQYF.